A single T cell receptor (beta chain) is shown here with its context. The antigen is not known. This specimen comes from a study of identical twins. General study results and limits: Excess sharing by twins proved weaker in beta out-of-frame sequences.

TCRdb used MiXCR to reprocess the 5' RACE reads, holding one entry per CDR3 protein. The sample lists roughly 720,000 distinct CDR3 sequences, 15% to 20% seen once, with roughly 13% in the top ten. Every sampled donor was Caucasian and healthy. This CDR3 is built from 13 residues. Germline values: CDR1 SGHRS, CDR2 YFSETQ. Trimming left V 4 bases short and J 5 bases short, with 11 bases between. These data also featured in a second study, about T cells expressing NK-cell markers. From that report: Eight donors were sequenced, seven testing HCMV-seropositive and one testing seronegative. The CD3+CD56-NKG2C+ fraction of a handful of donors was likewise dominated by these clonotypes.

This receptor was obtained from a woman between 18 and 29 years old in good health. The source material was PBMCs. The chain carries TRBV5-1 and TRBJ2-3, with D tentatively TRBD2 (7 bases). CDR3 sequence (DNA): TGCGCCAGCAGCGCGGGGGCTGGAGATACGCAGTATTTT. This codes for CASSAGAGDTQYF.